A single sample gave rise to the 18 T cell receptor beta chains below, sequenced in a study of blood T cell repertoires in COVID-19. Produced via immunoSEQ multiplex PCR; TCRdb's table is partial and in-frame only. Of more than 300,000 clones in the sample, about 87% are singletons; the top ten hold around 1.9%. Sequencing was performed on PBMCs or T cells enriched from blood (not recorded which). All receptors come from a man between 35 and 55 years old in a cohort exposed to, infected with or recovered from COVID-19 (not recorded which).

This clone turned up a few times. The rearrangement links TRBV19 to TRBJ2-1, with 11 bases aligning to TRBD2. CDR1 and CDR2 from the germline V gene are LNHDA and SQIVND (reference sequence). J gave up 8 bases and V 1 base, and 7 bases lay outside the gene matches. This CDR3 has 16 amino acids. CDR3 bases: TGTGCCAGTAGTATAGTAGCGGGAGGGCCATCCCATGAGCAGTTCTTC. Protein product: CASSIVAGGPSHEQFF.

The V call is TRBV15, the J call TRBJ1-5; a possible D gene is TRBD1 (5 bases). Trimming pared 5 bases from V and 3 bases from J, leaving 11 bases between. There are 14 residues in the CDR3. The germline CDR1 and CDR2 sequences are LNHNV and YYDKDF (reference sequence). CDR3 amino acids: CATSGQGDNQPQHF. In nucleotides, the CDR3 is TGTGCCACCAGCGGTCAGGGTGACAATCAGCCCCAGCATTTT.

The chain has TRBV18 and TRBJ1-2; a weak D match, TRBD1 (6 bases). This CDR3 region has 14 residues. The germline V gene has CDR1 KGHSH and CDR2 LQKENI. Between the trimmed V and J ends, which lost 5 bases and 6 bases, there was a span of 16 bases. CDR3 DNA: TGTGCCAGCTCAGCGTATGGGGGCGCGGATGGCTACACCTTC. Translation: CASSAYGGADGYTF.

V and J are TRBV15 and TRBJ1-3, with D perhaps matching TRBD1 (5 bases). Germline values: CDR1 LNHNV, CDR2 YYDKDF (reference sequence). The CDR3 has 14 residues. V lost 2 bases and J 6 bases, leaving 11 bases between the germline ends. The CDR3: CATSRLGAINTIYF. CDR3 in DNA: TGTGCCACCAGCAGATTAGGGGCAATAAACACCATATATTTT.

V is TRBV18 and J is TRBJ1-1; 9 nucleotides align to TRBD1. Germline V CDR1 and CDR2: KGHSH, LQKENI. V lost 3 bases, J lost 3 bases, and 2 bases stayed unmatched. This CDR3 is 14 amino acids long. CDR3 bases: TGTGCCAGCTCACCCTGGACAGGGGACACTGAAGCTTTCTTT. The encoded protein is CASSPWTGDTEAFF.

Here the CDR3 reads CASSPGGSGTTGELFF. Here the CDR3 DNA reads TGCGCCAGCAGCCCCGGGGGATCGGGTACCACCGGGGAGCTGTTTTTT. The chain carries TRBV5-1 and TRBJ2-2; possibly TRBD2 for D (6 bases). Germline assignment: CDR1 SGHRS and CDR2 YFSETQ. The V end was cut by 4 bases, the J end by 4 bases, with 17 bases between. The CDR3 length is 16 residues.

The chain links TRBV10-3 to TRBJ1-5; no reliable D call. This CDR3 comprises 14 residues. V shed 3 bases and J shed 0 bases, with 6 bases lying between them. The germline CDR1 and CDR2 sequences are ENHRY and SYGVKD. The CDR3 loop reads CAISDTHSNQPQHF. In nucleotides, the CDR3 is TGTGCCATCAGTGATACACATAGCAATCAGCCCCAGCATTTT.

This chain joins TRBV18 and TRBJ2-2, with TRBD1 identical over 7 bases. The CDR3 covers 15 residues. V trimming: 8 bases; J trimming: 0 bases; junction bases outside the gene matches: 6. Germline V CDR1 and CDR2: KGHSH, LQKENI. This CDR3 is CASAAGTANTGELFF. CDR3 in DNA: TGTGCCAGCGCGGCCGGGACAGCGAACACCGGGGAGCTGTTTTTT.

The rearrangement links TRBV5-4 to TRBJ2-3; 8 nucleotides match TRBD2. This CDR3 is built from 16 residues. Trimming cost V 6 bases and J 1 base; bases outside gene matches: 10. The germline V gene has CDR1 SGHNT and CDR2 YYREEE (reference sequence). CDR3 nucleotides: TGTGCCAGCAAAGAGTCGGGAGGGATTGGCACAGATACGCAGTATTTT. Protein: CASKESGGIGTDTQYF.

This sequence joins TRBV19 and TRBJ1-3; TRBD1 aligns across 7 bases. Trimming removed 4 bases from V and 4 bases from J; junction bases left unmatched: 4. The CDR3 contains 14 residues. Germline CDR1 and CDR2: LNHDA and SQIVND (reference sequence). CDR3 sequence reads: CASSTGTVGNTIYF. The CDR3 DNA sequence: TGTGCCAGTAGTACCGGGACAGTCGGAAACACCATATATTTT.

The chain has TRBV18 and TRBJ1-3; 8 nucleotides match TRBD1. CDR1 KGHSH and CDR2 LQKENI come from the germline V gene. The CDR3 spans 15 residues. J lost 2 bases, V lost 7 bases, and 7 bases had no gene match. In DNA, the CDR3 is TGTGCCAGCTTCATCCAACAGGGGGCTGGAAACACCATATATTTT. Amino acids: CASFIQQGAGNTIYF.

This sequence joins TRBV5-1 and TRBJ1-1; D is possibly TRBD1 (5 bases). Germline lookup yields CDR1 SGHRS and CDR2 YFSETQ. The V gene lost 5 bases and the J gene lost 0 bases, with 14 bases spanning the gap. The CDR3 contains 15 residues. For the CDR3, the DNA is TGCGCCAGCAGAAACAGGAGGGCCATGAACACTGAAGCTTTCTTT. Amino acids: CASRNRRAMNTEAFF.

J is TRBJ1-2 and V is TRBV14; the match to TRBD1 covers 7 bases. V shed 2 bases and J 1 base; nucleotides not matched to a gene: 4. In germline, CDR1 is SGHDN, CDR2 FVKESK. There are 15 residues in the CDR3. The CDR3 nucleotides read TGTGCCAGCAGCCAAACAGGGGAGTTTAACTATGGCTACACCTTC. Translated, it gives CASSQTGEFNYGYTF. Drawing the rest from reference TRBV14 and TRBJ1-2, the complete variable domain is EAGVTQFPSHSVIEKGQTVTLRCDPISGHDNLYWYRRVMGKEIKFLLHFVKESKQDESGMPNNRFLAERTGGTYSTLKVQPAELEDSGVYFCASSQTGEFNYGYTFGSGTRLTVV.

The CDR3 spells CASSFTGTYEQYF. The CDR3 coding sequence is TGTGCCAGCAGTTTTACAGGGACCTACGAGCAGTACTTC. The V gene is TRBV28, the J gene TRBJ2-7, with D tentatively TRBD1 (6 bases). V gave up 3 bases and J gave up 2 bases, with 8 bases separating them. Germline values: CDR1 MDHEN, CDR2 SYDVKM. The CDR3 totals 13 residues.

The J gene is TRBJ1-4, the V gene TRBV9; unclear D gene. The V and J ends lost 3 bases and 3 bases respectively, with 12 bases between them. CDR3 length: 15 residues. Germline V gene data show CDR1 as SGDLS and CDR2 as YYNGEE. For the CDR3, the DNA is TGTGCCAGCAGCGCCAACCAGGCGCCTAATGAAAAACTGTTTTTT. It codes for CASSANQAPNEKLFF. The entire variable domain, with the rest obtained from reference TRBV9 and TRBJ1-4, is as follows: DSGVTQTPKHLITATGQRVTLRCSPRSGDLSVYWYQQSLDQGLQFLIQYYNGEERAKGNILERFSAQQFPDLHSELNLSSLELGDSALYFCASSANQAPNEKLFFGSGTQLSVL.

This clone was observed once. The CDR3 protein is CATSRGKGQGTNVLTF. The CDR3 DNA is TGTGCCACCAGCAGAGGGAAGGGACAGGGTACCAACGTCCTGACTTTC. The chain uses TRBV15 and TRBJ2-6; 9 nucleotides agree with TRBD1. After removal of 1 base from V and 8 bases from J, the junction contained 6 bases not matched to a gene. Germline V lookup: CDR1 LNHNV, CDR2 YYDKDF (reference sequence). This CDR3 contains 16 residues. The full variable domain, in which reference TRBV15 and TRBJ2-6 provide the parts outside the CDR3, is DAMVIQNPRYQVTQFGKPVTLSCSQTLNHNVMYWYQQKSSQAPKLLFHYYDKDFNNEADTPDNFQSRRPNTSFCFLDIRSPGLGDTAMYLCATSRGKGQGTNVLTFGAGSRLTVL.

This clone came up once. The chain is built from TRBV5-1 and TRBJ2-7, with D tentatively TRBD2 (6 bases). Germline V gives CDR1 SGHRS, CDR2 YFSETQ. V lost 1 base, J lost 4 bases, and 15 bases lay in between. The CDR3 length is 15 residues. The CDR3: CASSLSGGKWYEQYF. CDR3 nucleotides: TGCGCCAGCAGCTTGTCTGGCGGGAAGTGGTACGAGCAGTACTTC.

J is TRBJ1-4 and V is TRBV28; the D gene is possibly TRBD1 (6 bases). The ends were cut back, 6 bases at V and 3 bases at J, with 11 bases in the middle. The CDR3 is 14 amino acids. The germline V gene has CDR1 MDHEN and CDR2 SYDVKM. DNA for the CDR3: TGTGCCAGCAGAATCGGACAGTCTAATGAAAAACTGTTTTTT. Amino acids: CASRIGQSNEKLFF.